This T cell receptor (beta chain) came from a study of CXCR3-negative and CXCR3-positive naive CD8 T cells. Whole-study findings and limits: The TRB CDR3s that CXCR3-positive naive cells carried were more hydrophobic than those of CXCR3-negative naive cells.

Details on this clonotype: Its matching antigen is unknown.

Germline loops: CDR1 MNHEY, CDR2 SVGEGT. This CDR3 has 11 residues. UMI-labeled TRB cDNA libraries were prepared by 5' RACE. After re-calling the 5' RACE reads, TCRdb lists one entry per CDR3 protein, DNA absent. This listing includes more than 70,000 distinct CDR3 sequences. This TCR was recovered from a human donor in good health. Some clones in this sample may be carry-over from other donors' samples. The chain carries TRBV6-2 or TRBV6-3 and TRBJ2-1. Sequenced sample: naive CXCR3+ CD8+ T cells from blood. Documented subset: CD45RO-CCR7+CD27+CD95- naive CD8+ T cells expressing CXCR3 (TNR3+). CDR3 loop: CASKAHNEQFF.